This paragraph covers one T cell receptor (beta chain) sequence. The sample is drawn from a study of shared clonotypes between healthy human individuals. Profiled with immunoSEQ multiplex PCR; TCRdb holds only in-frame clones, not every one. The sample shows about 480,000 clones, 70% to 80% of them seen only once. This sequence originates from a woman aged 35 to 49 in good health. Some clones in this sample may be carry-over from other donors' samples. The sample was PBMCs.

The CDR3 sequence is CASSVDPGAGNTIYF. CDR3 bases: TGTGCCAGCAGCGTAGACCCAGGGGCTGGAAACACCATATATTTT. The chain links TRBV9 to TRBJ1-3; perhaps TRBD1 as D (6 bases). V lost 0 bases and J lost 2, with 9 bases in between. In germline, CDR1 is SGDLS, CDR2 YYNGEE. CDR3 length: 15 residues. Using reference TRBV9 and TRBJ1-3 for the parts outside the CDR3, the full variable domain is DSGVTQTPKHLITATGQRVTLRCSPRSGDLSVYWYQQSLDQGLQFLIQYYNGEERAKGNILERFSAQQFPDLHSELNLSSLELGDSALYFCASSVDPGAGNTIYFGEGSWLTVV.